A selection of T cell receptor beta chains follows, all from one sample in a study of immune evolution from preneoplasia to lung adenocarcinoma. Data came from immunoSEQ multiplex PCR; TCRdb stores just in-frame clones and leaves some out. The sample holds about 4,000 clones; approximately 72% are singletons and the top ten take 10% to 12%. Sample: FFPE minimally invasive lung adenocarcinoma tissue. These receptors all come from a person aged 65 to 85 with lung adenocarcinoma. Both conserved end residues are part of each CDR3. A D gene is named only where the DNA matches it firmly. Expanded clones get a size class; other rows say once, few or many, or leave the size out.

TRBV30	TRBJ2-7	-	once	CAWSVGPSYEQYF	TGTGCCTGGAGTGTCGGACCCTCCTACGAGCAGTACTTC
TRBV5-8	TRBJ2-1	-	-	CASSRWGTDEQFF	TGTGCCAGCAGCCGGTGGGGGACCGATGAGCAGTTCTTC
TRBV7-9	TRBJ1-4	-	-	CASSGQGGGSEKLFF	TGTGCCAGCAGCGGTCAGGGAGGTGGAAGTGAAAAACTGTTTTTT
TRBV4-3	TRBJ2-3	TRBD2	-	CASSQGGLAGGSTDTQYF	TGCGCCAGCAGCCAAGGTGGACTAGCGGGAGGGAGCACAGATACGCAGTATTTT
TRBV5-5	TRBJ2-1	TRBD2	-	CASSGTSGSPYNEQFF	TGTGCCAGCAGCGGGACGAGCGGGAGCCCCTACAATGAGCAGTTCTTC
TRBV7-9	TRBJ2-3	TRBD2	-	CASSFWSSGGPDTQYF	TGTGCCAGCAGCTTTTGGAGTAGCGGGGGGCCCGATACGCAGTATTTT
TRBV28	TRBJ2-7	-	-	CASTGNDYEQYF	TGTGCCAGCACAGGGAACGACTACGAGCAGTACTTC
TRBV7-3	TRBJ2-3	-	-	CASSLTRSTDTQYF	TGTGCCAGCAGCTTAACCCGCTCCACAGATACGCAGTATTTT
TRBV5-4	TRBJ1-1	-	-	CASSLASSGLAFF	TGTGCCAGCAGCTTGGCTTCGTCAGGGCTAGCTTTCTTT
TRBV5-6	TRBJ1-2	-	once	CASLKWTYGYTF	TGTGCCAGCCTCAAGTGGACCTATGGCTACACCTTC
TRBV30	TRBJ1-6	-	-	CAWSVRGLNNSPLHF	TGTGCCTGGAGTGTACGAGGCCTCAATAATTCACCCCTCCACTTT
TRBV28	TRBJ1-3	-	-	CASRGAGNPSGNTIYF	TGTGCCAGCAGGGGAGCAGGGAACCCCTCTGGAAACACCATATATTTT
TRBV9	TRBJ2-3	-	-	CASSVAGVDTDTQYF	TGTGCCAGCAGCGTAGCTGGGGTCGACACAGATACGCAGTATTTT
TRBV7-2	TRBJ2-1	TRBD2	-	CASSLRLAGDHEQFF	TGTGCCAGCAGCCTGAGACTAGCGGGAGACCATGAGCAGTTCTTC
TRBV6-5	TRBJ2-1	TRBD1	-	CASSYRDRVNEQFF	TGTGCCAGCAGTTACCGAGACAGGGTGAATGAGCAGTTCTTC
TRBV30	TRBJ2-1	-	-	CAWDLGSGNEQFF	TGTGCCTGGGATCTGGGGAGCGGCAATGAGCAGTTCTTC
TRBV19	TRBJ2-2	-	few	CASTFPGQYTGELFF	TGTGCCAGTACATTCCCTGGACAGTACACCGGGGAGCTGTTTTTT
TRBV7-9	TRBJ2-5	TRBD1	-	CASSPNPGGTETQYF	TGTGCCAGTAGCCCTAACCCAGGGGGCACGGAGACCCAGTACTTC
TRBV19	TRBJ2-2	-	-	CASSVRLTPNTGELFF	TGTGCCAGTAGTGTCCGACTGACTCCGAACACCGGGGAGCTGTTTTTT
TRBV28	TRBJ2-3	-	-	CASRGGGTSTDTQYF	TGTGCCAGCAGGGGGGGCGGAACCAGCACAGATACGCAGTATTTT
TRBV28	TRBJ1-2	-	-	CASWTPDGSNYGYTF	TGTGCCAGCTGGACCCCGGACGGATCAAACTATGGCTACACCTTC
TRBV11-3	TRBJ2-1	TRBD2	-	CASSLSGGANEQFF	TGTGCCAGCAGCTTAAGCGGGGGGGCCAATGAGCAGTTCTTC
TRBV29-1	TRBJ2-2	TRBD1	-	CSVEDPGQAGELFF	TGCAGCGTTGAAGACCCCGGACAGGCCGGGGAGCTGTTTTTT
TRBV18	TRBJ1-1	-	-	CASSESDVEAFF	TGTGCCAGCTCAGAATCTGACGTTGAAGCTTTCTTT
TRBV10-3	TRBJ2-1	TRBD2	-	CAISSLAGNLNEQFF	TGTGCCATCTCATCACTAGCGGGTAACCTCAATGAGCAGTTCTTC
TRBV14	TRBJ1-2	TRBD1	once	CASSQDGGRGYGYTF	TGTGCCAGCAGCCAAGACGGCGGCAGGGGGTATGGCTACACCTTC
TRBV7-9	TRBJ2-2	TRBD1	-	CASSWDRPSGAGELFF	TGTGCCAGCAGCTGGGACAGGCCTTCTGGGGCCGGGGAGCTGTTTTTT
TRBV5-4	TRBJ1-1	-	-	CASSLAGGLNTEAFF	TGTGCCAGCAGCTTGGCTGGAGGCCTTAACACTGAAGCTTTCTTT
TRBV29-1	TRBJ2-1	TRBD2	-	CSVKRDPSSYNEQFF	TGCAGCGTTAAGCGGGACCCGAGCTCCTACAATGAGCAGTTCTTC
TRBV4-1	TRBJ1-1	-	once	CASSQGYQRHTLTEAFF	TGCGCCAGCAGCCAAGGGTACCAGAGACATACTCTCACTGAAGCTTTCTTT
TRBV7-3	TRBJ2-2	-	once	CASSRDLYGELFF	TGTGCCAGCAGCCGGGACCTATATGGAGAGCTGTTTTTT
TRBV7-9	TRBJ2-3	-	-	CASSLGFGTQYF	TGTGCCAGCAGCTTGGGTTTTGGGACGCAGTATTTT
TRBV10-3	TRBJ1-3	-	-	CAISDRRSQSGNTIYF	TGTGCCATCAGTGATAGGCGAAGCCAATCTGGAAACACCATATATTTT
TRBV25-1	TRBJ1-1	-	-	CASRRGEGGTEAFF	TGTGCCAGCAGGAGGGGGGAAGGGGGTACTGAAGCTTTCTTT
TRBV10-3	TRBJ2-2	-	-	CAILYGTGSNTGELFF	TGTGCCATTTTATATGGGACTGGCTCGAACACCGGGGAGCTGTTTTTT
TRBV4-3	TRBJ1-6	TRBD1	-	CASSLEKGQSYNSPLHF	TGCGCCAGCAGCCTTGAAAAGGGACAGTCCTATAATTCACCCCTCCACTTT
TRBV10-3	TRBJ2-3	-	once	CAISEEVVWDKGNDTQYF	TGTGCCATCAGTGAGGAAGTTGTATGGGACAAAGGAAACGATACGCAGTATTTT
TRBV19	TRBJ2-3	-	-	CASSRGGSTDTQYF	TGTGCCAGTAGTCGAGGCGGGAGCACAGATACGCAGTATTTT